One sample yielded the 7 T cell receptor beta chains listed below, sequenced in a study of T cells in Graves' hyperthyroidism and ophthalmopathy. Amplified TCR beta CDR3 regions derived from RNA transcripts. When the TCR CDR3 underwent first-round RT-PCR, the HTBI primer set was used. MiXCR was run by TCRdb on the multiplex PCR reads, yielding one entry per CDR3 protein. This table holds approximately 400,000 distinct CDR3 sequences, roughly 12% found once. Sequenced material: blood. The receptors derive from a man younger than 45 with Graves' hyperthyroidism that later progressed to Graves' ophthalmopathy.

At least ten counts were recorded for this clonotype. The rearrangement joins TRBV6-1 to TRBJ1-1; the D gene is possibly TRBD1 (6 bases). The CDR3 extends over 15 amino acids. CDR1 is MNHNS, CDR2 SASEGT, per germline. V was shortened by 7 bases and J by 4 bases, with 19 bases between the two germline ends. The CDR3 is CASTRGGAFSTEAFF. The DNA for the CDR3 is TGTGCCAGCACCCGAGGGGGGGCGTTTAGCACTGAAGCTTTCTTT.

In this sample, this clonotype turned up many times. The chain couples TRBV12-5 to TRBJ1-2; 7 bases align to TRBD1. Germline CDR1 LGHNT, CDR2 FRNRAP. The ends lost 1 base at V and 5 bases at J; junction bases unmatched: 4. This CDR3 spans 14 amino acids. CDR3 coding DNA: TGTGCTAGTGGTTTGGGACAGGGTTTTTATGGCTACACCTTC. This sequence encodes CASGLGQGFYGYTF.

This clonotype has ten or more counts. V and J are TRBV7-9 and TRBJ2-2, with D hard to call. The germline V gene has CDR1 SEHNR and CDR2 FQNEAQ (reference sequence). The CDR3 has 12 residues. V was trimmed by 5 bases and J by 6 bases, leaving 7 bases between them. The DNA for the CDR3 is TGTGCCAGCAGCCTCCTATCCGGGGAGCTGTTTTTT. Translation gives CASSLLSGELFF.

This clonotype was found many times. The chain links TRBV11-2 to TRBJ1-1; no reliable D call. The CDR3 runs 14 residues. V lost 6 bases and J lost 5, with 16 bases in between. Germline loops: CDR1 SGHAT, CDR2 FQNNGV. The CDR3 sequence is CASSSLGSRTEAFF. The CDR3 DNA is TGTGCCAGCAGTAGCTTAGGGTCCAGGACTGAAGCTTTCTTT.

This clonotype was recorded many times. The rearrangement joins TRBV12-3 or TRBV12-4 to TRBJ2-5; D is possibly TRBD1 or TRBD2 (5 bases each). V lost 1 base and J lost 0, with 6 bases in between. This CDR3 contains 14 residues. CDR3 in amino acids: CASSLVGHQETQYF. CDR3 coding DNA: TGTGCCAGCAGTTTAGTGGGACACCAAGAGACCCAGTACTTC.

DNA for the CDR3: TGTGCCAGTAGTACCGGACCGGGACAGGCTCGCGAGCAGTACTTC. It codes for CASSTGPGQAREQYF. This sequence joins TRBV19 and TRBJ2-7; 8 nucleotides align to TRBD1. Per the germline V gene, CDR1 is LNHDA and CDR2 is SQIVND (reference sequence). The V and J ends lost 4 bases and 6 bases, in that order; junction bases with no gene match: 11. The CDR3 loop spans 15 amino acids.

This clonotype was detected ten times or more. The chain links TRBV28 to TRBJ2-2; 9 bases are a match to TRBD1. Germline V lookup: CDR1 MDHEN, CDR2 SYDVKM. The CDR3 loop spans 22 amino acids. The V segment lost 4 bases and the J segment 0 bases; nucleotides outside the gene matches: 21. In nucleotides, the CDR3 is TGTGCCAGCAGTTCTCAGGGACAGGGATCTTTTTTCGGGGGGACGAACACCGGGGAGCTGTTTTTT. Translated: CASSSQGQGSFFGGTNTGELFF.